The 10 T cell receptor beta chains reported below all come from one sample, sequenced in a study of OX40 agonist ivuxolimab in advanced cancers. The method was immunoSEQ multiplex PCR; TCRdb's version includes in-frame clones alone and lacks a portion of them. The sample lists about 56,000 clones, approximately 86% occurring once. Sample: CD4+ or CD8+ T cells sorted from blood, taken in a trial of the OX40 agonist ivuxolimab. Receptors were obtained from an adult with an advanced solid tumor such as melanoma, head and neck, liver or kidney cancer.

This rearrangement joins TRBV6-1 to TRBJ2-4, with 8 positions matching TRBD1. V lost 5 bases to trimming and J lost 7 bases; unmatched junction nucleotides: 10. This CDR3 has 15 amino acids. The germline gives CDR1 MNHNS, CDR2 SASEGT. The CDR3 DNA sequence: TGTGCCAGCAGTCAAAGACAGGGGCAAGGGAACATTCAGTACTTC. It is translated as CASSQRQGQGNIQYF.

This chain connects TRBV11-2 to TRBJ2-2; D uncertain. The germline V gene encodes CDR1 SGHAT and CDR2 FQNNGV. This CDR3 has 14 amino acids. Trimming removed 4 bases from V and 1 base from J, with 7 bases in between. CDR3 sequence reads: CASSSQRNTGELFF. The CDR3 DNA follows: TGTGCCAGCAGCTCGCAGCGGAACACCGGGGAGCTGTTTTTT.

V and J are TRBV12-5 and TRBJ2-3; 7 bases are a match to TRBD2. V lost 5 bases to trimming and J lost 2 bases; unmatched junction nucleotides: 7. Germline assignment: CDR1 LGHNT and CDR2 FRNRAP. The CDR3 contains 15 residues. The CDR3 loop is CASGLGEGLTDTQYF. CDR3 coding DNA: TGTGCTAGTGGTCTAGGGGAGGGCCTCACAGATACGCAGTATTTT.

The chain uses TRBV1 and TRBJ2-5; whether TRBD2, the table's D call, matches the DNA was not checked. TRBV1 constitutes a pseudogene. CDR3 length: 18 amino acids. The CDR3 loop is CTSPLGELAVVPQETQYF. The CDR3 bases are TGCACCAGCCCCCTCGGGGAACTAGCAGTAGTCCCTCAAGAGACCCAGTACTTC.

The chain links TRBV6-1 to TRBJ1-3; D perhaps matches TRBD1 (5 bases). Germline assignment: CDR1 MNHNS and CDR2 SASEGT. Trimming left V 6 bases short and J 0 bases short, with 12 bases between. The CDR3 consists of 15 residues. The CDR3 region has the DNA TGTGCCAGCAGAACGCAGGGTAACTCTGGAAACACCATATATTTT. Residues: CASRTQGNSGNTIYF.

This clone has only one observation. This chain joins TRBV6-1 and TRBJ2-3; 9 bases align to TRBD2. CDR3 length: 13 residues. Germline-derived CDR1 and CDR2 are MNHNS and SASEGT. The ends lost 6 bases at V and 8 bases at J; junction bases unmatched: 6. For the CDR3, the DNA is TGTGCCAGCAGGCGAGCGGGAGGAGTTACGCAGTATTTT. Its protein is CASRRAGGVTQYF.

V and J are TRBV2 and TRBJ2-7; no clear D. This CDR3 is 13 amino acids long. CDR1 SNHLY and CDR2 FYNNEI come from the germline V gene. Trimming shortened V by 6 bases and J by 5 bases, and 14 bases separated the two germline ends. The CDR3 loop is CASSWTQEHEQYF. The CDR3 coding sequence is TGTGCCAGCAGCTGGACCCAAGAACACGAGCAGTACTTC.

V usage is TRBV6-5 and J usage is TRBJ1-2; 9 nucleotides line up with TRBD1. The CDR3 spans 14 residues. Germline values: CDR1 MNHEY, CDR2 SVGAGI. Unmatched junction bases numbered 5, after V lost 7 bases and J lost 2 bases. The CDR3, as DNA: TGTGCCAGCAAACGGACAGGGGACAACTATGGCTACACCTTC. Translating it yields CASKRTGDNYGYTF.

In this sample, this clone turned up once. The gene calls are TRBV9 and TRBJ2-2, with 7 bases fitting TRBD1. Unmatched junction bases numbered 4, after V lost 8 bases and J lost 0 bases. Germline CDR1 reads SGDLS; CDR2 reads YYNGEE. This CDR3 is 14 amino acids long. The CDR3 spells CASLGGANTGELFF. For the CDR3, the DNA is TGTGCCAGTCTAGGGGGCGCGAACACCGGGGAGCTGTTTTTT.

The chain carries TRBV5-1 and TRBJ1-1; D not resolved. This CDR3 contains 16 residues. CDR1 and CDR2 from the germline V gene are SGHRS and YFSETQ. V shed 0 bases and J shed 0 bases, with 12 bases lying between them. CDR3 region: CASSLGGALLNTEAFF. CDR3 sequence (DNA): TGCGCCAGCAGCTTGGGGGGAGCCCTTCTGAACACTGAAGCTTTCTTT.